Only one count was recorded for the clone carrying this T cell receptor beta chain. As yet, its antigen is unknown. This entry comes from a study of cytomegalovirus exposure and HLA in healthy donors. The study's findings and limits: Previous analysis showed most TCR beta V segments were productive about 87% or about 30% of the time. Later analysis reportedly placed an Asian-associated ancestry cluster below the approximately 730-donor mean in N-insertions.

The CDR3 consists of 16 residues. The V end lost 2 bases, the J end lost 1 base, and 14 bases lay between the germline ends. The germline V gene encodes CDR1 MNHEY and CDR2 SVGAGI. The PCR made use of 60 Vbeta and 13 Jbeta primers. Per the authors' pipeline: A later analysis tallied some 80 million unique TCR beta chains, around 11 million of them shared. The assay was immunoSEQ multiplex PCR, and TCRdb's table has in-frame clones only and misses some. The V and J calls and clone size were taken over from that table, and D and trimming were inferred from the DNA. Of over 80,000 clones listed, under 85% are singletons.

The chain joins TRBV6-5 to TRBJ1-1; D uncertain. The sample was PBMCs. The TCR sequence derives from a female donor in good health and CMV-seropositive. CDR3 residues: CASSYGGALTNTEAFF. Written as DNA, the CDR3 is TGTGCCAGCAGTTACGGCGGCGCTTTAACGAACACTGAAGCTTTCTTT.